This T cell receptor beta chain emerged from a study of a mutant IDH1 vaccine in newly diagnosed glioma. This clone was counted between two and nine times. Its antigen remains unidentified. The data were produced by immunoSEQ multiplex PCR, yet TCRdb's version contains in-frame clones alone and is incomplete. This sample has about 30,000 clones, with 88% found just once. Indicated time point: week 23, last vaccination. With topical imiquimod, each dose of the vaccine consisted of 300 ug of mutant IDH1 20-mer peptide. The clonotype was recovered from a man aged 35 to 55 with glioma. The sequences come from PBMCs, collected from a glioma patient whose treatment included an IDH1 peptide vaccine.

Here the CDR3 DNA reads TGCGCCAGCAGCGCGGGACTAGCGGGGGGACGCACAGATACGCAGTATTTT. Residues: CASSAGLAGGRTDTQYF. The chain carries TRBV5-1 and TRBJ2-3, with 15 positions matching TRBD2. The V gene end was trimmed by 4 bases and the J gene end by 1 base; junction bases not matched to a gene: 4. Germline V gene data show CDR1 as SGHRS and CDR2 as YFSETQ. CDR3 length equals 17 residues. Complete variable domain (other parts from reference TRBV5-1 and TRBJ2-3): KAGVTQTPRYLIKTRGQQVTLSCSPISGHRSVSWYQQTPGQGLQFLFEYFSETQRNKGNFPGRFSGRQFSNSRSEMNVSTLELGDSALYLCASSAGLAGGRTDTQYFGPGTRLTVL.